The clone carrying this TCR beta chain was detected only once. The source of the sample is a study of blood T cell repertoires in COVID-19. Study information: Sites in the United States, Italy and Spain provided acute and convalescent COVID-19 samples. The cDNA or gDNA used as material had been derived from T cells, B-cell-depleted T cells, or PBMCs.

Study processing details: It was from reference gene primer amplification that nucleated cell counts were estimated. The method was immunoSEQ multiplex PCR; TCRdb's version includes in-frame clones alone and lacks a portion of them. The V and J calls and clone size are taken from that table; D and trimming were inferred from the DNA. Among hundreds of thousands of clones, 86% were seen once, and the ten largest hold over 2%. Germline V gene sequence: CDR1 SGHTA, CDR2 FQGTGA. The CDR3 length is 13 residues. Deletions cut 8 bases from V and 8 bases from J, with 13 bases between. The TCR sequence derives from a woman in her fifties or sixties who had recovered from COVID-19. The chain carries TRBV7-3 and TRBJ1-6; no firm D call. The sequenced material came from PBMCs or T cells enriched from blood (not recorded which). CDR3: CASQGSLDSPLHF. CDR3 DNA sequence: TGTGCCAGCCAAGGGAGTTTGGATTCACCCCTCCACTTT.